This entry describes one T cell receptor beta chain. Its antigen is undetermined. CD45RO-CCR7+CD27+CD95- cells counted as naive CD8+ T cells. This sample is drawn from a study of CXCR3-negative and CXCR3-positive naive CD8 T cells. General study points: TRB CDR3 properties served as the basis for inferring TCR strength, and surface CD5 was comparable between naive subsets. Naive CXCR3-positive and CXCR3-negative cells shared similar TRBV-TRBJ usage, unlike memory cells. Cryopreserved cells partially lost CXCR3 expression, and fresh PBMCs were used in most assays.

The authors prepared UMI-labeled TRB cDNA libraries by 5' RACE. TCRdb reprocessed the 5' RACE reads, keeping one entry per CDR3 protein, no DNA. Its clone listing holds around 45,000 distinct CDR3 sequences. Material: naive CXCR3- CD8+ T cells from blood. This sample's subset: CD45RO-CCR7+CD27+CD95- naive CD8+ T cells lacking CXCR3 (TNR3-). The TCR sequence derives from a human donor in good health. Some clones in this sample may be carry-over from other donors' samples.

This CDR3 is CSVTTGTGDEKLFF. This chain joins TRBV29-1 and TRBJ1-4; TCRdb's D gene call, TRBD1, goes unchecked for lack of DNA. CDR3 length: 14 amino acids. CDR1 and CDR2 from the germline V gene are SQVTM and ANQGSEA.